This T cell receptor (beta chain) stems from a study of control samples from healthy donors and cancer patients. The CDR3 covers 16 residues. Trimming took 0 bases from V and 4 from J; bases not matched to a gene: 6. TCRdb keeps only in-frame clones here, not all; method: immunoSEQ multiplex PCR. The table includes around 130,000 clones, approximately 91% detected once. This clonotype was obtained from a man aged 50 to 60 in good health. Sequencing was carried out using blood. This chain links TRBV5-3 with TRBJ2-7, with 11 nucleotides matching TRBD2. TRBV5-3 carries the ORF label, with uncertain function. The CDR3 is CARSLARLAGRYEQYF. The CDR3, as DNA: TGTGCCAGAAGCTTGGCCCGACTAGCGGGGAGGTACGAGCAGTACTTC.